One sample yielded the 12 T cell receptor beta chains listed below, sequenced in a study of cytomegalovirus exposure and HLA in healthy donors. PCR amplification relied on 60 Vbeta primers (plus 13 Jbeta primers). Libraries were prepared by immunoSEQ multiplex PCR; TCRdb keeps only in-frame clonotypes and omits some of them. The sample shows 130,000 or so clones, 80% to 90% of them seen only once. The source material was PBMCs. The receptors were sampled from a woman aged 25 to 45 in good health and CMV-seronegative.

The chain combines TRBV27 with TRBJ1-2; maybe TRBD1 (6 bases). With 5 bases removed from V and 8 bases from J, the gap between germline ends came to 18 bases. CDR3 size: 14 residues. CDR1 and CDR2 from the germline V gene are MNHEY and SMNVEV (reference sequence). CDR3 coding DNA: TGTGCCAGCAGTCCTTGGGGGGGGCAAGGGGGCTACACCTTC. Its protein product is CASSPWGGQGGYTF.

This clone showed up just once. The CDR3 sequence is CATSVSTGAGNTIYF. The CDR3 DNA sequence: TGTGCCACCAGCGTTAGCACAGGAGCGGGAAACACCATATATTTT. This rearrangement joins TRBV15 to TRBJ1-3, with D possibly matching TRBD1 (5 bases). There are 15 residues in the CDR3. V lost 5 bases and J 4 bases, leaving 15 bases between the germline ends. CDR1 is LNHNV, CDR2 YYDKDF, per germline (reference sequence).

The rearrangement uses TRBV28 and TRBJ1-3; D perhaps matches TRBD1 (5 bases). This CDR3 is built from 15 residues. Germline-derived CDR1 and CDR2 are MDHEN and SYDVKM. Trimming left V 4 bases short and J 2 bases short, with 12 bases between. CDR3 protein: CASSSGGIAGNTIYF. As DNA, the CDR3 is TGTGCCAGCAGTTCGGGGGGGATAGCTGGAAACACCATATATTTT.

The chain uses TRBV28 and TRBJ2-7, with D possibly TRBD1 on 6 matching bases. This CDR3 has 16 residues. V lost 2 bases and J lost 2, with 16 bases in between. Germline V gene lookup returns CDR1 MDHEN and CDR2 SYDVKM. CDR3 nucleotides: TGTGCCAGCAGTTTAGAGGCGGCAGGGGTCACCTACGAGCAGTACTTC. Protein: CASSLEAAGVTYEQYF.

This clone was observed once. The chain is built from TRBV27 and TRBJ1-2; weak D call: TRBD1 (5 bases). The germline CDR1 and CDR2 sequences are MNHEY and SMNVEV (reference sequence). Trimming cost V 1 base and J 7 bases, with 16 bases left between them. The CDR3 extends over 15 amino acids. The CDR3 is CASSLYSRGTTGYTF. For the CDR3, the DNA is TGTGCCAGCAGTTTATATAGCCGGGGGACCACTGGCTACACCTTC.

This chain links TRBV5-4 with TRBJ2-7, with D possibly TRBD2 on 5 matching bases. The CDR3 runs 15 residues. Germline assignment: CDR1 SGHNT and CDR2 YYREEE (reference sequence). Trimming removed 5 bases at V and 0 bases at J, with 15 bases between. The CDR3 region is CASSLGRGSSYEQYF. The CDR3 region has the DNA TGTGCCAGCAGTTTAGGTCGGGGTAGCTCCTACGAGCAGTACTTC. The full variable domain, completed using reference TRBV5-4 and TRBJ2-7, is ETGVTQSPTHLIKTRGQQVTLRCSSQSGHNTVSWYQQALGQGPQFIFQYYREEENGRGNFPPRFSGLQFPNYSSELNVNALELDDSALYLCASSLGRGSSYEQYFGPGTRLTVT.

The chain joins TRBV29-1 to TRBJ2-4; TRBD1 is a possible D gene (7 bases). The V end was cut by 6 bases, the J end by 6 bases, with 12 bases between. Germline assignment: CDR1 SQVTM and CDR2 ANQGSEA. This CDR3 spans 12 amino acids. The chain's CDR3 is CSVGGQLNIQYF. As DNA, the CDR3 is TGCAGCGTCGGGGGACAGTTAAACATTCAGTACTTC.

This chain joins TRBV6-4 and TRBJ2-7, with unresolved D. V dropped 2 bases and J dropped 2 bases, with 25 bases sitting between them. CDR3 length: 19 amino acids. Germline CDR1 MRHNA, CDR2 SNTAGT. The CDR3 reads CASSDGRRISGYLTYEQYF. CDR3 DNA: TGTGCCAGCAGTGACGGTCGCAGGATCTCCGGATACCTAACCTACGAGCAGTACTTC.

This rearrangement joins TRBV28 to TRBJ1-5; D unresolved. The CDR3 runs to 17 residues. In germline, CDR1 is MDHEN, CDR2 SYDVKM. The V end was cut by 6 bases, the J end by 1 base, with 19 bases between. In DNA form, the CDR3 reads TGTGCCAGCAGGCAGATGATGGGTTTGAGGAGCAATCAGCCCCAGCATTTT. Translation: CASRQMMGLRSNQPQHF.

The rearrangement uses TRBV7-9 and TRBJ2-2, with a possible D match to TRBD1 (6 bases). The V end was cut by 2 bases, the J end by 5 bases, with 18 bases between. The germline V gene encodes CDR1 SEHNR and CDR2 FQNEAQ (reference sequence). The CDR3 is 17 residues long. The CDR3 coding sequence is TGTGCCAGCAGCTTACCGGACATCGGGACAAGTACCGGGGAGCTGTTTTTT. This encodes CASSLPDIGTSTGELFF.

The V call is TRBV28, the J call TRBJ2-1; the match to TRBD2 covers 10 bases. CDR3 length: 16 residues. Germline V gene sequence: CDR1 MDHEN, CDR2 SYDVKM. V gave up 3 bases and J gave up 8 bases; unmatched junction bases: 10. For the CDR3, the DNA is TGTGCCAGCAGTTTTACCCTAGCGGGAGTAGCGGATGAGCAGTTCTTC. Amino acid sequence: CASSFTLAGVADEQFF.

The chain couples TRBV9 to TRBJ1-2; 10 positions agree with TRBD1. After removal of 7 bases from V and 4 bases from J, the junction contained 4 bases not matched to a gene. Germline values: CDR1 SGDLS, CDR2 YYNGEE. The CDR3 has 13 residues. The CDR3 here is CASGRQGAYGYTF. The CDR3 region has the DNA TGTGCCAGCGGGAGACAGGGGGCCTATGGCTACACCTTC.